These T cell receptor beta chains were read from a single sample in a study of T cells in Graves' hyperthyroidism and ophthalmopathy. One entry per CDR3 protein results from TCRdb running MiXCR on the multiplex PCR reads. The table has some 440,000 distinct CDR3 sequences, 15% to 18% seen once. Sequenced material: blood. The receptor set was obtained from a woman aged 18-29 years with Graves' hyperthyroidism. The CDR3 runs from the conserved cysteine through the conserved F or W. The D gene is left open where the match is weak. Expanded clones get a size class; other rows say once, few or many, or leave the size out.

v_gene	len	j_gene	abundance	d_gene	CDR3aa	CDR3nt
TRBV5-8	13	TRBJ2-1	many	.	CASSFQESNEQFF	TGTGCCAGCAGCTTTCAGGAATCCAATGAGCAGTTCTTC
TRBV4-1	15	TRBJ1-6	few	.	CASSQDPNDNSPLHF	TGCGCCAGCAGCCAAGATCCCAACGATAATTCACCCCTCCACTTT
TRBV5-4	15	TRBJ2-3	.	.	CASSPSTRDTDTQYF	TGTGCCAGCAGCCCAAGTACGAGAGACACAGATACGCAGTATTTT
TRBV11-2	15	TRBJ2-7	many	TRBD2	CASSRWGLAGDEQYF	TGTGCCAGCAGCCGTTGGGGCCTAGCGGGGGACGAGCAGTACTTC
TRBV11-2	16	TRBJ2-2	.	.	CASSLEWGWGTGELFF	TGTGCCAGCAGCTTAGAGTGGGGATGGGGCACCGGGGAGCTGTTTTTT
TRBV20-1	14	TRBJ2-3	few	TRBD1	CGAITDRGTDTQYF	TGCGGTGCTATAACCGACAGGGGCACAGATACGCAGTATTTT
TRBV12-3/TRBV12-4	17	TRBJ2-3	many	TRBD2	CASSFRGRGGAVDTQYF	TGTGCCAGCAGTTTCCGAGGCCGCGGGGGGGCCGTCGATACGCAGTATTTT
TRBV5-5	17	TRBJ2-2	few	TRBD2	CASSSGLAGGGTGELFF	TGTGCCAGCAGCTCGGGACTAGCGGGAGGGGGCACCGGGGAGCTGTTTTTT
TRBV7-8	15	TRBJ1-2	.	.	CASSLDRTVNYGYTF	TGTGCCAGCAGCTTAGACCGGACAGTTAACTATGGCTACACCTTC
TRBV12-3/TRBV12-4	15	TRBJ2-1	once	TRBD1	CASSPGQEVINEQFF	TGTGCCAGCAGTCCCGGACAGGAGGTTATCAATGAGCAGTTCTTC
TRBV4-3	18	TRBJ2-7	few	TRBD1	CASSQEPWGQGGAYEQYF	TGCGCCAGCAGCCAAGAACCTTGGGGACAGGGAGGGGCCTACGAGCAGTACTTC
TRBV5-5	16	TRBJ2-7	many	TRBD2	CASSLALAGGPGEQYF	TGTGCCAGCAGCTTGGCGCTAGCGGGAGGGCCAGGAGAGCAATACTTC
TRBV10-3	14	TRBJ2-7	.	TRBD1	CAISSRDSTYEQYF	TGTGCCATCAGTTCCCGGGACAGTACCTACGAGCAGTACTTC
TRBV20-1	17	TRBJ1-6	few	.	CSARDFGLGSYNSPLHF	TGCAGTGCTAGAGATTTCGGTTTAGGCTCCTATAATTCACCCCTCCACTTT
TRBV28	15	TRBJ1-1	many	.	CASSTLRTSIAAAFF	TGTGCCAGCAGTACTCTCCGGACAAGTATTGCTGCAGCTTTCTTT
TRBV20-1	15	TRBJ2-1	few	.	CSATWGFSSYNEQFF	TGCAGTGCTACCTGGGGGTTTAGCTCCTACAATGAGCAGTTCTTC
TRBV15	13	TRBJ2-4	.	.	CATSRDRQNIQYF	TGTGCCACCAGCAGAGACAGACAAAACATTCAGTACTTC
TRBV28	16	TRBJ1-5	.	.	CASSLGGGGGNQPQHF	TGTGCCAGCAGTTTAGGGGGGGGGGGGGGCAATCAGCCCCAGCATTTT
TRBV27	14	TRBJ2-1	many	.	CASSLRQRTNEQFF	TGTGCCAGCAGTTTACGACAGAGAACCAATGAGCAGTTCTTC
TRBV4-1	16	TRBJ1-5	few	TRBD1	CASSQDAGQGRQPQHF	TGCGCCAGCAGCCAAGATGCCGGACAGGGTCGTCAGCCCCAGCATTTT